This is a list of T cell receptor beta chains from one sample in a study of blood T cell repertoires in COVID-19. Produced via immunoSEQ multiplex PCR; TCRdb's table is partial and in-frame only. The sample has roughly 160,000 clones; about 80% are singletons. Sequences were obtained from peripheral blood. The source is a man in his 70s with active or convalescent COVID-19. CDR3s include the opening cysteine and the closing phenylalanine or tryptophan. D genes are given only for firm matches. Clone size is not always given. Where it is, it says once, few, many or a class for expanded clones.

>.|TRBJ1-1|.|TRBV7-9
CASSLADRSNTEAFF
TGTGCCAGCAGCTTAGCAGACAGGTCTAACACTGAAGCTTTCTTT
>.|TRBJ2-1|TRBD2|TRBV10-3
CALGVAGGREQFF
TGTGCCCTGGGGGTAGCGGGAGGCCGAGAGCAGTTCTTC
>few|TRBJ1-1|TRBD1|TRBV7-9
CASRSSRRGGVHTEAFF
TGTGCCAGCAGATCTAGTCGGCGAGGGGGCGTGCACACTGAAGCTTTCTTT
>.|TRBJ1-2|TRBD1|TRBV5-1
CASSRQTGQGTYGYTF
TGCGCCAGCAGCCGCCAAACGGGACAGGGTACTTATGGCTACACCTTC
>.|TRBJ2-7|.|TRBV9
CASSQTENYEQYF
TGTGCCAGCAGTCAAACAGAGAACTACGAGCAGTACTTC
>.|TRBJ2-2|.|TRBV29-1
CSVVLRGGELFF
TGCAGCGTTGTCCTCAGGGGCGGGGAGCTGTTTTTT
>.|TRBJ2-2|TRBD2|TRBV2
CATRGLAGVSGELFF
TGTGCCACCCGGGGACTAGCGGGAGTTAGCGGGGAGCTGTTTTTT
>.|TRBJ1-1|TRBD1|TRBV18
CASSPRGRGANTEAFF
TGTGCCAGCTCACCGAGGGGGCGGGGGGCAAACACTGAAGCTTTCTTT
>.|TRBJ2-3|.|TRBV7-8
CASSFASADTQYF
TGTGCCAGCAGCTTTGCTAGTGCAGATACGCAGTATTTT
>once|TRBJ2-2|.|TRBV19
CASEQVNTGELFF
TGTGCCAGTGAACAGGTGAACACCGGGGAGCTGTTTTTT
>few|TRBJ1-4|.|TRBV3-1/TRBV3-2
CASSQDRWAQNANEKLFF
TGTGCCAGCAGCCAAGATAGATGGGCACAGAACGCCAATGAAAAACTGTTTTTT
>.|TRBJ1-2|.|TRBV2
CASSAGGGDYGYTF
TGTGCCAGCAGTGCCGGCGGGGGGGACTATGGCTACACCTTC
>.|TRBJ2-7|.|TRBV6-1
CASSEQRRLSAEQYF
TGTGCCAGCAGTGAACAAAGGCGGCTATCGGCGGAGCAGTACTTC
>.|TRBJ1-1|TRBD1|TRBV6-2/TRBV6-3
CASSTPVTGGTEAFF
TGTGCCAGCAGTACCCCCGTGACAGGGGGGACTGAAGCTTTCTTT
>.|TRBJ2-1|TRBD2|TRBV7-3
CASSLMAGGLAGGSYNEQFF
TGTGCCAGCAGCTTAATGGCGGGGGGACTAGCGGGAGGCTCCTACAATGAGCAGTTCTTC
>.|TRBJ1-6|TRBD1|TRBV9
CASSLRPGQNSPLHF
TGTGCCAGCAGCCTTCGGCCGGGACAGAATTCACCCCTCCACTTT
>.|TRBJ1-2|TRBD1|TRBV3-1/TRBV3-2
CASRQGGRVGYGYTF
TGTGCCAGCAGACAAGGGGGCAGGGTTGGCTATGGCTACACCTTC
>few|TRBJ1-4|TRBD1|TRBV6-5
CASRGQGAGEKLFF
TGTGCCAGCAGAGGACAGGGGGCAGGGGAAAAACTGTTTTTT
>.|TRBJ2-3|TRBD1|TRBV5-1
CASSQGDSRVDTQYF
TGCGCCAGCAGCCAGGGGGACAGCAGGGTAGATACGCAGTATTTT
>.|TRBJ2-7|.|TRBV11-2
CASSLVAGTYEQYF
TGTGCCAGCAGCTTAGTAGCTGGTACCTACGAGCAGTACTTC
>.|TRBJ1-4|TRBD1|TRBV18
CASSRGTVDEKLFF
TGTGCCAGCTCACGTGGGACAGTCGATGAAAAACTGTTTTTT
>.|TRBJ1-3|.|TRBV27
CASSLSSSGNTIYF
TGTGCCAGCAGTTTATCGAGCTCTGGAAACACCATATATTTT
>once|TRBJ1-2|TRBD1|TRBV28
CASSRQGDYGYTF
TGTGCCAGCAGCCGACAGGGAGACTATGGCTACACCTTC
>.|TRBJ2-7|TRBD2|TRBV5-1
CASSWRLAGDVEQYF
TGCGCCAGCAGCTGGCGGCTAGCGGGAGACGTCGAGCAGTACTTC
>.|TRBJ2-3|TRBD2|TRBV7-3
CASSRTSVPTDTQYF
TGTGCCAGCAGCCGGACTAGCGTTCCCACAGATACGCAGTATTTT
>once|TRBJ2-7|TRBD1|TRBV5-1
CASSPGTGFQYEQYF
TGCGCCAGCAGCCCCGGGACAGGGTTTCAATACGAGCAGTACTTC
>.|TRBJ1-2|.|TRBV18
CASSPLDRQGYTF
TGTGCCAGCTCACCCCTAGACAGGCAAGGCTACACCTTC
>once|TRBJ1-5|.|TRBV6-6
CASAGPNFNQPQHF
TGTGCCAGCGCGGGACCCAACTTCAATCAGCCCCAGCATTTT
>.|TRBJ1-4|TRBD1|TRBV12-3/TRBV12-4
CASSLTGSEKLFF
TGTGCCAGCAGTTTGACAGGGTCTGAAAAACTGTTTTTT
>.|TRBJ2-2|TRBD1|TRBV30
CAWTTGGYGELFF
TGTGCCTGGACAACAGGGGGATACGGGGAGCTGTTTTTT
>.|TRBJ1-2|TRBD1|TRBV6-6
CASSRTGTDYGYTF
TGTGCCAGCAGCCGCACCGGGACAGACTATGGCTACACCTTC
>.|TRBJ2-1|TRBD2|TRBV27
CASSYGGGALWAYNEQFF
TGTGCCAGCAGTTACGGCGGGGGGGCCTTATGGGCCTACAATGAGCAGTTCTTC
>few|TRBJ2-7|.|TRBV28
CASLQGKPPYEQYF
TGTGCCAGCCTACAGGGAAAACCCCCCTACGAGCAGTACTTC
>.|TRBJ2-1|TRBD2|TRBV11-2
CASSLGSGLVSYNEQFF
TGTGCCAGCAGCTTGGGTAGCGGGCTCGTCTCCTACAATGAGCAGTTCTTC
>.|TRBJ2-3|TRBD1|TRBV11-3
CASSLGQGDTQYF
TGTGCCAGCAGCCTCGGACAGGGTGATACGCAGTATTTT
>once|TRBJ2-5|TRBD1|TRBV18
CASSPDKGASETQYF
TGTGCCAGCTCACCAGATAAGGGGGCGTCGGAGACCCAGTACTTC
>.|TRBJ2-3|TRBD2|TRBV6-5
CASSYAGGPRTDTQYF
TGTGCCAGCAGTTATGCGGGAGGGCCTCGAACAGATACGCAGTATTTT